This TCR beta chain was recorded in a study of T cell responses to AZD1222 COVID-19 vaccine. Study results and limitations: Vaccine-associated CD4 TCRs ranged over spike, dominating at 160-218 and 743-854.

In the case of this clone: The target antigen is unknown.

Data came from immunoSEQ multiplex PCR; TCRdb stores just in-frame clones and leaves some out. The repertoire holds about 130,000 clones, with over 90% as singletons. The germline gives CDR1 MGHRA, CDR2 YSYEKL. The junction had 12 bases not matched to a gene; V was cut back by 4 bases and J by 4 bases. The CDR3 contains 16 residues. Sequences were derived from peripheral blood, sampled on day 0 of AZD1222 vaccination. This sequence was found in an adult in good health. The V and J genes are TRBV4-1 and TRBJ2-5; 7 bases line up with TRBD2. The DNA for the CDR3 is TGCGCCAGCAGCCCGAGACTAGGCGGGGGTTCAGAGACCCAGTACTTC. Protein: CASSPRLGGGSETQYF.